These T cell receptor beta chains were read from a single sample in a study of a mutant IDH1 vaccine in newly diagnosed glioma. Profiling relied on immunoSEQ multiplex PCR, and the TCRdb table lists in-frame clones only, not all of them. Among tens of thousands of clones, 88% were seen once, and the ten largest hold roughly 4.4%. Source: PBMCs, taken from a glioma patient treated with radiotherapy, temozolomide or both. These receptors were taken from a woman aged 40 to 55 with glioma. Each CDR3 is given with its conserved first and last residue.

V gene	J gene	CDR3 protein
TRBV15	TRBJ1-1	CATSRDREGVAFF
TRBV7-2	TRBJ1-1	CASRSIGQGVPAFF
TRBV4-1	TRBJ1-2	CASSQKEATPNYGYTF
TRBV7-9	TRBJ2-7	CASSLGQGNYEQYF
TRBV5-8	TRBJ1-3	CASSNHRGAFSGNTIYF
TRBV7-2	TRBJ1-1	CASSSTGGDTEAFF
TRBV2	TRBJ2-5	CASTQERGETQYF
TRBV7-9	TRBJ2-3	CASSLWGDTDTQYF
TRBV7-7	TRBJ1-2	CASSLHPRGPYGYTF
TRBV28	TRBJ1-1	CASSSGRTEAFF
TRBV10-3	TRBJ2-1	CASGTSGIGEQFF
TRBV5-5	TRBJ1-1	CASSLVLDAGRTEAFF
TRBV18	TRBJ2-7	CASSRDRVRATSYEQYF
TRBV29-1	TRBJ1-1	CSVEDPIQENTEAFF
TRBV4-2	TRBJ2-3	CASSQEIRGDTQYF
TRBV2	TRBJ1-1	CASSSGTGRTEAFF
TRBV7-6	TRBJ2-3	CASSARLAISNTDTQYF
TRBV28	TRBJ1-2	CASSSGQANSFYTF
TRBV5-1	TRBJ2-3	CASSLRGLAAFSTDTQYF
TRBV2	TRBJ2-7	CATRRYGERYEQYF
TRBV6-1	TRBJ2-7	CASSEVPGYDEQYF
TRBV7-7	TRBJ2-5	CASSPNGGGPVYF
TRBV10-3	TRBJ2-7	CAISPLGTESSYEQYF
TRBV4-2	TRBJ1-4	CASRASGEKLFF
TRBV5-4	TRBJ1-1	CASSLVDNTEAFF
TRBV6-5	TRBJ2-7	CASSNRVPYEQYF
TRBV19	TRBJ1-6	CASSIAGPHNSPLHF
TRBV5-1	TRBJ2-1	CASSLALAGESLQFF
TRBV5-6	TRBJ1-2	CASSWDRAVTGYTF
TRBV28	TRBJ1-3	CASSLGASGNTIYF
TRBV19	TRBJ1-2	CASSEMAGNYGYTF
TRBV14	TRBJ2-3	CASSRGGPTDTQYF
TRBV5-1	TRBJ2-7	CASSFTAGTRHEQYF
TRBV7-9	TRBJ1-1	CASSLDNWNTEAFF
TRBV29-1	TRBJ2-7	CSVSDSYEQYF
TRBV4-1	TRBJ1-1	CASSRSQGDTEAFF
TRBV15	TRBJ2-1	CATTQLRSYNEQFF
TRBV6-1	TRBJ1-2	CASSETDNYGYTF
TRBV6-1	TRBJ2-3	CASYRDRVTDTQYF
TRBV18	TRBJ2-3	CASLRTGSTDTQYF
TRBV2	TRBJ1-2	CASSEDRGDGYTF
TRBV2	TRBJ1-2	CASSTDRGRTENGYTF
TRBV27	TRBJ2-1	CASSFGGPYNEQFF
TRBV28	TRBJ1-5	CASSRDGYSNQPQHF
TRBV6-1	TRBJ1-2	CASTDTYRDYGYTF
TRBV4-1	TRBJ2-2	CASSPQGRGRALTGELFF
TRBV28	TRBJ2-3	CASSLAAGGPADTQYF
TRBV5-1	TRBJ2-1	CASSFRGDDEQFF
TRBV7-9	TRBJ1-1	CASTTLRTFAGTEAFF
TRBV10-3	TRBJ2-7	CAISPGQGPYEQYF
TRBV30	TRBJ2-7	CAWSRASHKDEQYF
TRBV6-1	TRBJ2-7	CASSEGLAGGYEQYF
TRBV10-2	TRBJ1-5	CASSESNREIQPQHF
TRBV13	TRBJ1-1	CASSFPGGNTEAFF
TRBV29-1	TRBJ2-4	CSVLAGGRVTTDIQYF
TRBV30	TRBJ2-3	CAWSDLSGTDTQYF
TRBV5-1	TRBJ2-7	CASSPRTVGEQYF
TRBV6-1	TRBJ2-7	CATHLEAGSYEQYF
TRBV6-1	TRBJ1-1	CASTRNRGDEAFF